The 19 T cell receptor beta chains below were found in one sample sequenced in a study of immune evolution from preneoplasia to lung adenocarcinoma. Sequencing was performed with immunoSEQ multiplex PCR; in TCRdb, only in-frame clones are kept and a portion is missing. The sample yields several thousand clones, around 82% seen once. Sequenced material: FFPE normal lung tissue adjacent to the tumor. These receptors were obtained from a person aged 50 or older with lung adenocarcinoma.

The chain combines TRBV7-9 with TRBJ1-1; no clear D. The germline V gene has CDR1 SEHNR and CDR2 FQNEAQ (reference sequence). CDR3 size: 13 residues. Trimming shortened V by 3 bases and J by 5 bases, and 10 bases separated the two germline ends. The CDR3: CASSLGLGTEAFF. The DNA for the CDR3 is TGTGCCAGCAGCTTGGGTTTGGGTACTGAAGCTTTCTTT.

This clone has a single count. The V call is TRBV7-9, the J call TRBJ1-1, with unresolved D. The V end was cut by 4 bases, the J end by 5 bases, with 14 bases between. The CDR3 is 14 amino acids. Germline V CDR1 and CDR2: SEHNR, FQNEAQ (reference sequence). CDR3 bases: TGTGCCAGCAGCTCCACCCTTTCCGGGACTGAAGCTTTCTTT. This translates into CASSSTLSGTEAFF.

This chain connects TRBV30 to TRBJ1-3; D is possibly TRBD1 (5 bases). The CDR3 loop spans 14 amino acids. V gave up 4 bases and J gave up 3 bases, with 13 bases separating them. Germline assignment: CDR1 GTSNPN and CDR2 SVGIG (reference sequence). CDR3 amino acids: CAWTAGQGGNTIYF. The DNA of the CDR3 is TGTGCCTGGACAGCGGGGCAGGGTGGAAACACCATATATTTT.

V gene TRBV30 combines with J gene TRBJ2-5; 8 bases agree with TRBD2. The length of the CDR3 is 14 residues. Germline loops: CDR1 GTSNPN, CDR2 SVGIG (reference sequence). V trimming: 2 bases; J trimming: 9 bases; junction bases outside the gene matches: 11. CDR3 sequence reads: CAWSNTGLVRPQYF. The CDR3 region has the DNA TGTGCCTGGAGTAACACGGGACTAGTCAGGCCCCAGTACTTC.

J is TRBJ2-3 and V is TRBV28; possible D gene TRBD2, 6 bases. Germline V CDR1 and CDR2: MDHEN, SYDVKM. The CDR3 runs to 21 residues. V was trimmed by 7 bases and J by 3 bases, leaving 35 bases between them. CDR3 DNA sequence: TGTGCCAGCATCCCGAACCGGGGCCAGAATCACCCACTAGCAGAGACAGATACGCAGTATTTT. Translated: CASIPNRGQNHPLAETDTQYF.

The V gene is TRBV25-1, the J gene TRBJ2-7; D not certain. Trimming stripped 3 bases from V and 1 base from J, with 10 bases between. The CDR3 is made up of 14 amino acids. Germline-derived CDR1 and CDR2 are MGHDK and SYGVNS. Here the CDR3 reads CASSETKRSYEQYF. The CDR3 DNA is TGTGCCAGCAGTGAGACCAAAAGATCCTACGAGCAGTACTTC.

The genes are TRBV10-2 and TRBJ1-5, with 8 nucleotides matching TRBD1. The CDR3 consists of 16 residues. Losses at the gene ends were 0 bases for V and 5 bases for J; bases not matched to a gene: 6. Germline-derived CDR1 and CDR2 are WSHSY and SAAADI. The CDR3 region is CASSESDRGIDQPQHF. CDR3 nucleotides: TGCGCCAGCAGTGAGTCAGACAGGGGAATCGATCAGCCCCAGCATTTT.

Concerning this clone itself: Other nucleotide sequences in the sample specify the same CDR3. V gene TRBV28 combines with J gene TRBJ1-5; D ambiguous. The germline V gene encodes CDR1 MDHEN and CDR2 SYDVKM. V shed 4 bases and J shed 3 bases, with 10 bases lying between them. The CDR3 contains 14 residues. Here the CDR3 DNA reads TGTGCCAGCAGTTCCGGACCCGTCAATCAGCCCCAGCATTTT. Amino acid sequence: CASSSGPVNQPQHF.

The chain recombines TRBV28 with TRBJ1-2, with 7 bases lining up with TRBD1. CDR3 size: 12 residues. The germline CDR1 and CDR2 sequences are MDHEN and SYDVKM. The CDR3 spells CVSWGTDYGYTF. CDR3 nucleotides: TGTGTCTCATGGGGGACAGATTATGGCTACACCTTC.

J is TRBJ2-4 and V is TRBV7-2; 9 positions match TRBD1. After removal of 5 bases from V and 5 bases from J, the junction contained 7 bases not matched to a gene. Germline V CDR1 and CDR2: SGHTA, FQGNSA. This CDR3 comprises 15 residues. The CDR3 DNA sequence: TGTGCCAGCAGCCGGACTACAGGGGGCGAAAACATTCAGTACTTC. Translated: CASSRTTGGENIQYF.

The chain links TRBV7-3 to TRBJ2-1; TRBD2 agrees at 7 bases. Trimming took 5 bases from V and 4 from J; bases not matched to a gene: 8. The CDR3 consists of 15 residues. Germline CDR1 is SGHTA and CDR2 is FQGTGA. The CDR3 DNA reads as TGTGCCAGCAGCCAGAGCGGGGTGGGATACAATGAGCAGTTCTTC. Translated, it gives CASSQSGVGYNEQFF.

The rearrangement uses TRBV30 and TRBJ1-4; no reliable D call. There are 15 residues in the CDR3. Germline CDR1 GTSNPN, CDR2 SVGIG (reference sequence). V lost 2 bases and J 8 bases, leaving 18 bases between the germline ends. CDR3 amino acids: CAWSSETSRGEKLFF. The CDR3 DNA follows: TGTGCCTGGAGTTCGGAGACCTCCCGTGGGGAAAAACTGTTTTTT. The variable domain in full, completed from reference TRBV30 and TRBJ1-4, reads SQTIHQWPATLVQPVGSPLSLECTVEGTSNPNLYWYRQAAGRGLQLLFYSVGIGQISSEVPQNLSASRPQDRQFILSSKKLLLSDSGFYLCAWSSETSRGEKLFFGSGTQLSVL.

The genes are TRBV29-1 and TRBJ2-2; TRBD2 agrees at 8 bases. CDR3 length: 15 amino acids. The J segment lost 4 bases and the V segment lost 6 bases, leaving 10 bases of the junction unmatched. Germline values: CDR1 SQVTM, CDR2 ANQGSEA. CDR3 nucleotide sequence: TGCAGCGTACGGACGGGGGGGCATTCCACCGGGGAGCTGTTTTTT. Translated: CSVRTGGHSTGELFF.

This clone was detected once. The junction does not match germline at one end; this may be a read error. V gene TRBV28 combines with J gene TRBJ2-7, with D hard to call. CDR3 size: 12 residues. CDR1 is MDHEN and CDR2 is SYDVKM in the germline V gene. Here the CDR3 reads CASSSQPYEQYF. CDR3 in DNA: TGTGCCAGCAGTAGCCAGCCCTACGAGCAGTACTTT.

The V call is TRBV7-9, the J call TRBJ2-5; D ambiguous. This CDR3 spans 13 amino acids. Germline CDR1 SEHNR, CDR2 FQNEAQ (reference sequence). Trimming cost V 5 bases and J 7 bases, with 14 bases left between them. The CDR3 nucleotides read TGTGCCAGCAGCCTTGCGGCCTTTGGGACCCAGTACTTC. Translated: CASSLAAFGTQYF. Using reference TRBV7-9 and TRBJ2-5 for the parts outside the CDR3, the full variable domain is DTGVSQNPRHKITKRGQNVTFRCDPISEHNRLYWYRQTLGQGPEFLTYFQNEAQLEKSRLLSDRFSAERPKGSFSTLEIQRTEQGDSAMYLCASSLAAFGTQYFGPGTRLLVL.

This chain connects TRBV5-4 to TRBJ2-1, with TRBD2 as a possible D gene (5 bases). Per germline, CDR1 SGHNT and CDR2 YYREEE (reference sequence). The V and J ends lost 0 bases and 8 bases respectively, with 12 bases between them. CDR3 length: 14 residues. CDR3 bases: TGTGCCAGCAGCTTGGTGCTAATTAGCGATGAGCAGTTCTTC. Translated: CASSLVLISDEQFF.

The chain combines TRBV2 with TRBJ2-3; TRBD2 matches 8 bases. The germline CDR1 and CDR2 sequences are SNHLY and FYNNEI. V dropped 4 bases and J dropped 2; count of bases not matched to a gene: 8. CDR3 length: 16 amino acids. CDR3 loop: CASSAAASGYTDTQYF. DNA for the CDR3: TGTGCCAGCAGTGCCGCGGCTAGCGGGTACACAGATACGCAGTATTTT. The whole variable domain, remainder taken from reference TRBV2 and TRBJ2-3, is EPEVTQTPSHQVTQMGQEVILRCVPISNHLYFYWYRQILGQKVEFLVSFYNNEISEKSEIFDDQFSVERPDGSNFTLKIRSTKLEDSAMYFCASSAAASGYTDTQYFGPGTRLTVL.

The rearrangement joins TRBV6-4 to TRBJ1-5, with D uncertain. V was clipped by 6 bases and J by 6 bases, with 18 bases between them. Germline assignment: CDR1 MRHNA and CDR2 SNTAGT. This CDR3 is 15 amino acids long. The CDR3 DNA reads TGTGCCAGCAGCCCCACAGCTGGGGAGGGTCAGCCCCAGCATTTT. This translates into CASSPTAGEGQPQHF.

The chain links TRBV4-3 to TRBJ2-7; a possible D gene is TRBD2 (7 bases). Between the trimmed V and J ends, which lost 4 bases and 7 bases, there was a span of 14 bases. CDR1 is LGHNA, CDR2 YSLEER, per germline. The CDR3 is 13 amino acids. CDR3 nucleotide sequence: TGCGCCAGCAGCCGAGGGGGGGAAGAGGAGCAGTACTTC. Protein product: CASSRGGEEEQYF.